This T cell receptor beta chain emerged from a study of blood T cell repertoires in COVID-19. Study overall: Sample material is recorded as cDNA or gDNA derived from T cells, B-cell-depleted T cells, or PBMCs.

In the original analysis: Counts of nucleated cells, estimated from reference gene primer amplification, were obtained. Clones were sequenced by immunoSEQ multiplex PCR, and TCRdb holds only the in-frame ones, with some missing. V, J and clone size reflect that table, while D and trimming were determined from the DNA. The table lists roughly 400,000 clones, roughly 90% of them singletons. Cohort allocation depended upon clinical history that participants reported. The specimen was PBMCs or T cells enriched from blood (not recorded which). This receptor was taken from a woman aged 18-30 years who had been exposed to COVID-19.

The CDR3, as DNA: TGTGCCAGCAGTCCAAGCGGGAGGCACGAGCAGTACTTC. This encodes CASSPSGRHEQYF. The chain has TRBV6-5 and TRBJ2-7, with TRBD2 identical over 9 bases. Per germline, CDR1 MNHEY and CDR2 SVGAGI. The CDR3 has 13 residues. Losses at the gene ends were 5 bases for V and 5 bases for J; bases not matched to a gene: 4.